This TCR beta chain was captured by sequencing in a study of cytomegalovirus exposure and HLA in healthy donors. V was trimmed by 3 bases and J by 3 bases, leaving 6 bases between them. CDR1 and CDR2 from the germline V gene are SGHDN and FVKESK. This CDR3 has 12 residues. Study results and limitations: TCR beta sequences numbering 15,000 to 20,000 were associated with HLA alleles at 0.05 false discovery rate in a later analysis. Some 150 TCR beta chains were listed as cytomegalovirus-associated.

The PCR used 60 Vbeta and 13 Jbeta primers. Only in-frame clones appear in the TCRdb table, and some are missing; sequencing was by immunoSEQ multiplex PCR. The profile shows around 100,000 clones, 60% to 70% of them singletons. Comments on this clone: The antigen is not known.

The V call is TRBV14, the J call TRBJ2-7; the D is unclear. The sample was PBMCs. This TCR was recovered from a woman in her forties or fifties in good health and CMV-seronegative. The CDR3 sequence: CASSHAGYEQYF. In DNA form, the CDR3 reads TGTGCCAGCAGCCATGCAGGCTACGAGCAGTACTTC.